The 21 T cell receptor beta chains below come from one sample, sequenced in a study of long-term antiretroviral therapy in people with HIV. Sequencing used immunoSEQ v3.0 at survey level. The table came from immunoSEQ multiplex PCR; TCRdb's copy has only in-frame clones and leaves some out. The table includes 44,000 or so clones, roughly 96% detected once. The sequencing used unsorted PBMCs, collected 3.7 years after starting antiretroviral therapy. The source is a woman between 50 and 59 years old with HIV.

The chain carries TRBV5-4 and TRBJ1-5, with 10 bases aligning to TRBD1. CDR1 and CDR2 from the germline V gene are SGHNT and YYREEE (reference sequence). The CDR3 consists of 15 residues. V shed 4 bases, J shed 0 bases, and the junction held 1 base outside the gene matches. CDR3 nucleotide sequence: TGTGCCAGCAGCCGGGACAGGGGTAGCAATCAGCCCCAGCATTTT. This translates into CASSRDRGSNQPQHF.

This rearrangement joins TRBV2 to TRBJ1-4, with 9 bases fitting TRBD1. CDR3 length equals 15 residues. Per the germline V gene, CDR1 is SNHLY and CDR2 is FYNNEI. The V segment lost 5 bases and the J segment 2 bases; nucleotides outside the gene matches: 3. This CDR3 reads CASSLQGATNEKLFF. The CDR3 nucleotides are TGTGCCAGCAGTTTACAGGGGGCGACTAATGAAAAACTGTTTTTT.

The rearrangement uses TRBV19 and TRBJ2-5; no firm D call. From germline, CDR1 is LNHDA and CDR2 SQIVND (reference sequence). V was clipped by 5 bases and J by 4 bases, with 14 bases between them. The CDR3 runs to 14 residues. The CDR3 sequence is CASSPLRNSETQYF. The CDR3 nucleotides are TGTGCCAGTAGTCCCTTACGGAATTCAGAGACCCAGTACTTC.

The chain links TRBV15 to TRBJ1-3; TRBD1 matches 7 bases. Germline values: CDR1 LNHNV, CDR2 YYDKDF (reference sequence). V dropped 5 bases and J dropped 0; count of bases not matched to a gene: 4. The CDR3 has 15 residues. CDR3 amino acids: CATSDRVYSGNTIYF. Written as DNA, the CDR3 is TGTGCCACCAGCGACAGGGTATACTCTGGAAACACCATATATTTT.

The V call is TRBV6-5, the J call TRBJ2-7; D is unresolved. The CDR3 sequence is 14 residues long. Trimming removed 3 bases at V and 2 bases at J, with 11 bases between. The germline gives CDR1 MNHEY, CDR2 SVGAGI. CDR3 loop: CASSYSQSTYEQYF. CDR3 nucleotide sequence: TGTGCCAGCAGTTATAGTCAAAGTACCTACGAGCAGTACTTC.

In this sample, this clone turned up once. This rearrangement joins TRBV7-8 to TRBJ1-2; D remains unclear. Germline V lookup: CDR1 SGHVS, CDR2 FQNEAQ. V dropped 3 bases and J dropped 4 bases, with 15 bases sitting between them. The CDR3 spans 15 residues. CDR3 residues: CASSFSPNNIYGYTF. CDR3 in DNA: TGTGCCAGCAGCTTCTCCCCGAACAACATCTATGGCTACACCTTC.

The chain combines TRBV6-6 with TRBJ1-1; D unresolved. Germline-derived CDR1 and CDR2 are MNHNY and SVGAGI (reference sequence). This CDR3 has 11 residues. With 0 bases removed from V and 7 bases from J, the gap between germline ends came to 3 bases. CDR3 coding DNA: TGTGCCAGCAGTTACTCCAATGAAGCTTTCTTT. This translates into CASSYSNEAFF.

J is TRBJ1-1 and V is TRBV2, with TRBD1 identical over 9 bases. Germline V gives CDR1 SNHLY, CDR2 FYNNEI. Losses at the gene ends were 11 bases for V and 7 bases for J; bases not matched to a gene: 26. CDR3 length equals 18 residues. CDR3 nucleotide sequence: TGTGCCCTGGCAGGACCCCGTGGGGACAGGGCCTTCGGGGGTGAAGCTTTCTTT. Its protein product is CALAGPRGDRAFGGEAFF. Supplemented by reference TRBV2 and TRBJ1-1, the full variable domain reads EPEVTQTPSHQVTQMGQEVILRCVPISNHLYFYWYRQILGQKVEFLVSFYNNEISEKSEIFDDQFSVERPDGSNFTLKIRSTKLEDSAMYFCALAGPRGDRAFGGEAFFGQGTRLTVV.

The chain uses TRBV6-5 and TRBJ1-1, with D uncertain. CDR3 length: 15 residues. Germline values: CDR1 MNHEY, CDR2 SVGAGI. Trimming removed 6 bases from V and 3 bases from J, with 17 bases in between. The CDR3 DNA is TGTGCCAGCAGCCTGGGCAGCGGGGTAGACACTGAAGCTTTCTTT. Its translation: CASSLGSGVDTEAFF.

The chain couples TRBV6-5 to TRBJ1-1, with D possibly being TRBD1 (5 bases). Between the trimmed V and J ends, which lost 7 bases and 3 bases, there was a span of 15 bases. From germline, CDR1 is MNHEY and CDR2 SVGAGI. There are 14 residues in the CDR3. CDR3 region: CASTSFRGDTEAFF. The DNA of the CDR3 is TGTGCCAGCACCTCTTTTCGGGGGGACACTGAAGCTTTCTTT.

The gene calls are TRBV25-1 and TRBJ2-4, with D possibly being TRBD1 (5 bases). This CDR3 contains 15 residues. V was shortened by 5 bases and J by 1 base, with 12 bases between the two germline ends. CDR1 is MGHDK and CDR2 is SYGVNS in the germline V gene. The CDR3 nucleotides are TGTGCCAGCAGTCCCAAAGACAGCGCCAAAAACATTCAGTACTTC. Translation: CASSPKDSAKNIQYF.

The chain joins TRBV5-4 to TRBJ2-1, with 9 bases fitting TRBD2. Germline V lookup: CDR1 SGHNT, CDR2 YYREEE (reference sequence). V lost 0 bases to trimming and J lost 3 bases; unmatched junction nucleotides: 4. The length of the CDR3 is 16 residues. CDR3 sequence: CASSLDTSGLYNEQFF. The CDR3 bases are TGTGCCAGCAGCTTGGACACTAGCGGGCTCTACAATGAGCAGTTCTTC.

The rearrangement uses TRBV5-8 and TRBJ2-7; either TRBD1 or TRBD2 may supply D (5 bases each). Trimming removed 5 bases at V and 1 base at J, with 16 bases between. The germline gives CDR1 SGHTS, CDR2 YDEGEE. CDR3 length: 15 amino acids. In DNA, the CDR3 is TGTGCCAGCAGAAGAGTGAGGGGTCGGTCCTACGAGCAGTACTTC. Protein: CASRRVRGRSYEQYF.

The chain uses TRBV5-5 and TRBJ1-5, with D unresolved. The CDR3 runs 15 residues. V lost 1 base, J lost 4 bases, and 12 bases lay in between. The germline CDR1 and CDR2 sequences are SGHKS and YYEKEE (reference sequence). The CDR3 DNA sequence: TGTGCCAGCAGCTTGTTTACAGAACCTAATCAGCCCCAGCATTTT. It yields the protein CASSLFTEPNQPQHF.

V usage is TRBV7-2 and J usage is TRBJ2-1; possible D gene TRBD1, 5 bases. Trimming stripped 0 bases from V and 11 bases from J, with 8 bases between. The CDR3 contains 12 residues. CDR1 is SGHTA, CDR2 FQGNSA, per germline. The CDR3: CASSLAKGQQFF. DNA of the CDR3: TGTGCCAGCAGCTTAGCTAAGGGGCAGCAGTTCTTC.

Worth noting for this clone: The sample carries other DNA sequences with the same CDR3. The chain recombines TRBV29-1 with TRBJ2-5, with a possible D match to TRBD1 (5 bases). The CDR3 consists of 12 residues. Per germline, CDR1 SQVTM and CDR2 ANQGSEA. Between the trimmed V and J ends, which lost 6 bases and 1 base, there was a span of 9 bases. CDR3 loop: CSVGTGQETQYF. The CDR3 coding sequence is TGCAGCGTGGGAACAGGCCAAGAGACCCAGTACTTC.

This chain links TRBV9 with TRBJ1-1; TRBD1 might be the D (5 bases). V was cut by 2 bases and J by 5 bases, with 10 bases left in between. The CDR3 runs 13 residues. CDR1 and CDR2 from the germline V gene are SGDLS and YYNGEE. The CDR3 is CASSVNQGTEAFF. CDR3 sequence (DNA): TGTGCCAGCAGCGTTAACCAGGGAACTGAAGCTTTCTTT.

The gene calls are TRBV7-6 and TRBJ2-3; D may be TRBD2 (7 bases). Germline V lookup: CDR1 SGHVS, CDR2 FNYEAQ. The CDR3 loop spans 15 amino acids. Trimming stripped 1 base from V and 1 base from J, with 9 bases between. Here the CDR3 reads CASSLVGGGTDTQYF. The DNA for the CDR3 is TGTGCCAGCAGCTTAGTAGGGGGGGGCACAGATACGCAGTATTTT.

In this sample, this clone turned up once. The chain uses TRBV11-2 and TRBJ2-1; D might be TRBD1 (6 bases). The V end was cut by 5 bases, the J end by 0 bases, with 11 bases between. CDR3 length: 15 amino acids. Germline V lookup: CDR1 SGHAT, CDR2 FQNNGV. CDR3 sequence (DNA): TGTGCCAGCAGCGCGACAGGTAGCTCCTACAATGAGCAGTTCTTC. It translates to CASSATGSSYNEQFF.

V and J are TRBV27 and TRBJ2-2, with D possibly matching TRBD1 (5 bases). The germline V and J ends were trimmed by 6 bases and 9 bases, with 11 bases remaining between them. The CDR3 consists of 12 residues. CDR1 is MNHEY and CDR2 is SMNVEV in the germline V gene (reference sequence). The CDR3, as DNA: TGTGCCAGCAGAACAGGATACAGGGAGCTGTTTTTT. Protein product: CASRTGYRELFF.

J is TRBJ1-3 and V is TRBV7-6; D is unclear. The CDR3 has 15 amino acids. Germline-derived CDR1 and CDR2 are SGHVS and FNYEAQ. Trimming left V 4 bases short and J 5 bases short, with 15 bases between. The CDR3, as DNA: TGTGCCAGCAGCTCAAGCGCCGGGTTGCGAAACACCATATATTTT. Its protein product is CASSSSAGLRNTIYF. Based on the CDR3 plus reference TRBV7-6 and TRBJ1-3, the full variable domain is GAGVSQSPRYKVTKRGQDVALRCDPISGHVSLYWYRQALGQGPEFLTYFNYEAQQDKSGLPNDRFSAERPEGSISTLTIQRTEQRDSAMYRCASSSSAGLRNTIYFGEGSWLTVV.